Listed here is a single T cell receptor (beta chain). The CDR3 has 11 amino acids. Trimming cost V 6 bases and J 1 base, with 3 bases left between them. The germline V gene has CDR1 PRHDT and CDR2 FYEKMQ (reference sequence). The sample is drawn from a study of blood T cell repertoires in COVID-19. TCRdb's copy holds only in-frame clones and misses some; the assay was immunoSEQ multiplex PCR. The table lists around 200,000 clones, approximately 90% of them singletons. The sequenced sample was peripheral blood. This receptor was obtained from a man aged 55 to 70 who had recovered from COVID-19. The J gene is TRBJ1-1, the V gene TRBV13; D not resolved. This chain's CDR3 is CASSKNTEAFF. The CDR3 nucleotides read TGTGCCAGCAGTAAGAACACTGAAGCTTTCTTT.